One and the same sample provided the 29 T cell receptor beta chains below, sequenced in a study of T cells after posttransplantation cyclophosphamide. Cyclophosphamide on days +3 and +4 followed busulfan-fludarabine conditioning and a marrow graft. Some clones are missing from TCRdb's copy, which holds only in-frame ones; the method was immunoSEQ multiplex PCR. The sample gives about 1,700 clones, none seen only once, and the top ten clones hold 13% to 15%. The sample was PBMCs, taken 32 to 35 days after allogeneic stem cell transplant with posttransplant cyclophosphamide. The receptors shown here come from a female patient between 55 and 75 years old who received an allogeneic stem cell transplant from a related donor and was CMV-positive. Some T cells may arise from the graft donor.

By its share, this clone is medium-sized. Other DNA sequences in this specimen translate into the identical CDR3. The rearrangement joins TRBV9 to TRBJ1-2; 8 bases are shared with TRBD1. The CDR3 runs to 14 residues. V trimming: 2 bases; J trimming: 2 bases; junction bases outside the gene matches: 2. CDR1 and CDR2 from the germline V gene are SGDLS and YYNGEE. The CDR3 nucleotides read TGTGCCAGCAGCGTCGGACAGGGAAACTATGGCTACACCTTC. Translated: CASSVGQGNYGYTF. The full variable domain, with the rest looked up from reference TRBV9 and TRBJ1-2, is DSGVTQTPKHLITATGQRVTLRCSPRSGDLSVYWYQQSLDQGLQFLIQYYNGEERAKGNILERFSAQQFPDLHSELNLSSLELGDSALYFCASSVGQGNYGYTFGSGTRLTVV.

This clone ranks as medium-sized. The rearrangement links TRBV5-8 to TRBJ1-1; 8 bases fit TRBD1. This CDR3 has 16 residues. V gave up 7 bases and J gave up 0 bases; unmatched junction bases: 11. Germline CDR1 reads SGHTS; CDR2 reads YDEGEE. The CDR3 region is CASGPHQGALNTEAFF. Written as DNA, the CDR3 is TGTGCCAGCGGGCCCCACCAGGGGGCTTTGAACACTGAAGCTTTCTTT.

This clone is termed medium-sized. The chain carries TRBV27 and TRBJ1-4; D perhaps matches TRBD1 (5 bases). The CDR3 covers 13 residues. V was clipped by 6 bases and J by 8 bases, with 13 bases between them. Germline CDR1 MNHEY, CDR2 SMNVEV (reference sequence). The CDR3 DNA reads as TGTGCCAGCAGCGGCCAGGGCGAAGAAAAACTGTTTTTT. Amino acids: CASSGQGEEKLFF.

This clone has a count of ten or more. This chain links TRBV7-9 with TRBJ2-1; a possible D gene is TRBD1 (6 bases). Germline V gene sequence: CDR1 SEHNR, CDR2 FQNEAQ (reference sequence). The CDR3 has 15 residues. With 5 bases removed from V and 2 bases from J, the gap between germline ends came to 13 bases. CDR3 loop: CASSQGPGPYNEQFF. CDR3 nucleotide sequence: TGTGCCAGCAGCCAGGGGCCTGGACCCTACAATGAGCAGTTCTTC.

This clone has a count of ten or more. The rearrangement joins TRBV5-6 to TRBJ1-1; D gene ambiguous. The CDR3 totals 19 residues. Germline CDR1 SGHDT, CDR2 YYEEEE. The V end was cut by 4 bases, the J end by 1 base, with 26 bases between. CDR3: CASSPLLDTAIRANTEAFF. The CDR3 nucleotides are TGTGCCAGCAGCCCTCTCTTAGACACCGCAATTAGGGCGAACACTGAAGCTTTCTTT.

This clone was seen many times. The genes are TRBV5-1 and TRBJ2-5, with D tentatively TRBD2 (5 bases). V gave up 3 bases and J gave up 5 bases, with 14 bases separating them. Germline CDR1 and CDR2: SGHRS and YFSETQ. The CDR3 covers 14 residues. CDR3 sequence reads: CASSSSGPGETQYF. The CDR3 DNA reads as TGCGCCAGCAGCTCGAGCGGCCCCGGGGAGACCCAGTACTTC.

The chain employs TRBV7-3 and TRBJ2-7; 9 nucleotides agree with TRBD1. J lost 5 bases, V lost 5 bases, and 4 bases had no gene match. The CDR3 contains 13 residues. Germline assignment: CDR1 SGHTA and CDR2 FQGTGA. The CDR3 coding sequence is TGTGCCAGCAGCCTGGGACAGGGAGACGAGCAGTACTTC. Protein sequence: CASSLGQGDEQYF.

This clone is deemed medium-sized (0.01 to 0.1%). The V and J genes are TRBV6-5 and TRBJ1-2, with 7 bases fitting TRBD1. The ends lost 0 bases at V and 2 bases at J; junction bases unmatched: 6. The V gene's germline CDR1 is MNHEY and CDR2 SVGAGI. The CDR3 contains 16 residues. The CDR3 DNA sequence: TGTGCCAGCAGTTACTCGTACAGGGGCGACAACTATGGCTACACCTTC. It is translated as CASSYSYRGDNYGYTF.

In its sample, this clone is medium-sized. The chain uses TRBV4-2 and TRBJ2-1; 7 positions match TRBD2. Trimming cost V 0 bases and J 3 bases; bases outside gene matches: 2. Germline V gene sequence: CDR1 LGHNA, CDR2 YNFKEQ. The CDR3 runs to 15 residues. This CDR3 reads CASSQEAGIYNEQFF. CDR3 nucleotides: TGTGCCAGCAGCCAAGAAGCGGGGATCTACAATGAGCAGTTCTTC.

This clone was counted many times. The V and J genes are TRBV5-1 and TRBJ2-3; 11 bases are a match to TRBD1. The CDR3 runs to 15 residues. Trimming at V came to 6 bases and at J to 6 bases, leaving 9 bases not matched to a gene. Germline V gene lookup returns CDR1 SGHRS and CDR2 YFSETQ. The DNA for the CDR3 is TGCGCCAGCAAGTTCGGACAGGGGGCTCGCGATACGCAGTATTTT. Translation gives CASKFGQGARDTQYF.

This clone was recorded many times. The chain combines TRBV7-3 with TRBJ2-1; 12 bases fit TRBD2. This CDR3 has 16 amino acids. Germline V CDR1 and CDR2: SGHTA, FQGTGA. Trimming removed 5 bases from V and 6 bases from J; junction bases left unmatched: 8. The CDR3 nucleotides are TGTGCCAGCAGCCCCTCGGCTAGCGGGGGGGTCAATGAGCAGTTCTTC. Residues: CASSPSASGGVNEQFF. The variable domain in full, completed from reference TRBV7-3 and TRBJ2-1, reads GAGVSQTPSNKVTEKGKYVELRCDPISGHTALYWYRQSLGQGPEFLIYFQGTGAADDSGLPNDRFFAVRPEGSVSTLKIQRTERGDSAVYLCASSPSASGGVNEQFFGPGTRLTVL.

In its sample, this clone ranks as medium-sized. The V call is TRBV27, the J call TRBJ2-7; 8 bases agree with TRBD1. The CDR3 extends over 12 amino acids. V shed 6 bases and J 3 bases; nucleotides not matched to a gene: 1. Germline loops: CDR1 MNHEY, CDR2 SMNVEV (reference sequence). CDR3 nucleotide sequence: TGTGCCAGCAGGACAGGGGTCTACGAGCAGTACTTC. Translated, it gives CASRTGVYEQYF.

This clone was seen many times. The chain recombines TRBV7-9 with TRBJ1-2; no clear D gene. Trimming took off 1 base at V and 6 bases at J, with 18 bases between the two ends. Germline loops: CDR1 SEHNR, CDR2 FQNEAQ (reference sequence). CDR3 length equals 16 residues. The CDR3 here is CASSLVRPTGVHGYTF. CDR3 bases: TGTGCCAGCAGCTTAGTGCGGCCCACGGGTGTCCATGGCTACACCTTC.

In its sample, this clone is medium-sized (0.01 to 0.1%). The chain has TRBV19 and TRBJ1-1; D unclear. With 6 bases removed from V and 1 base from J, the gap between germline ends came to 9 bases. The CDR3 is made up of 13 amino acids. CDR1 is LNHDA and CDR2 is SQIVND in the germline V gene (reference sequence). This CDR3 reads CASRTGRNTEAFF. The CDR3 bases are TGTGCCAGTAGAACGGGGAGGAACACTGAAGCTTTCTTT.

This clone was picked up many times. J is TRBJ2-1 and V is TRBV11-3, with TRBD2 matching over 10 bases. The germline CDR1 and CDR2 sequences are SGHNT and YENEEA. V trimming: 8 bases; J trimming: 8 bases; junction bases outside the gene matches: 9. The CDR3 is 14 residues long. CDR3 in amino acids: CASAAGAGGYEQFF. The CDR3 DNA is TGTGCCAGCGCCGCTGGAGCGGGAGGGTATGAGCAGTTCTTC.

This clone is medium-sized within its sample. The chain carries TRBV6-1 and TRBJ2-1, with 12 positions matching TRBD2. CDR3 length: 15 residues. Germline V lookup: CDR1 MNHNS, CDR2 SASEGT. Trimming took 7 bases from V and 5 from J; bases not matched to a gene: 6. The CDR3 DNA is TGTGCCAGCAAGTCCCTAGCGGGAGGGAACAATGAGCAGTTCTTC. This encodes CASKSLAGGNNEQFF.

V and J are TRBV27 and TRBJ2-3; a weak D match, TRBD2 (5 bases). This CDR3 has 15 amino acids. Looked up from germline, CDR1 is MNHEY and CDR2 is SMNVEV (reference sequence). V lost 5 bases to trimming and J lost 1 base, with 13 bases between them. The CDR3 sequence: CASSNRPGGTDTQYF. CDR3 sequence (DNA): TGTGCCAGCAGTAACCGGCCCGGGGGCACAGATACGCAGTATTTT.

At least ten counts were recorded for this clone. The rearrangement joins TRBV7-9 to TRBJ2-3; TRBD2 is a possible D gene (6 bases). Trimming cost V 4 bases and J 0 bases, with 11 bases left between them. The germline CDR1 and CDR2 sequences are SEHNR and FQNEAQ (reference sequence). This CDR3 region has 15 residues. As DNA, the CDR3 is TGTGCCAGCAGCTCGCGACTAGAAAGCACAGATACGCAGTATTTT. It encodes CASSSRLESTDTQYF.

In this sample, this clone is medium-sized (0.01 to 0.1%). V is TRBV28 and J is TRBJ1-4; D remains unclear. CDR1 is MDHEN and CDR2 is SYDVKM in the germline V gene. Deletions cut 4 bases from V and 7 bases from J, with 10 bases between. The CDR3 has 13 residues. The CDR3 bases are TGTGCCAGCAGTTGGAGACTCTCTGAAAAACTGTTTTTT. Its translation: CASSWRLSEKLFF.

This clone is medium-sized by share. V is TRBV5-5 and J is TRBJ2-1, with 7 bases lining up with TRBD1. Germline trimming cut 5 bases from V and 4 bases from J; bases unmatched to any gene: 9. Germline V CDR1 and CDR2: SGHKS, YYEKEE (reference sequence). The length of the CDR3 is 15 residues. CDR3 residues: CASRSGQADYNEQFF. As DNA, the CDR3 is TGTGCCAGCAGATCTGGACAGGCCGATTACAATGAGCAGTTCTTC.

Sample share makes this clone medium-sized. The chain combines TRBV12-3 or TRBV12-4 with TRBJ2-7; 12 nucleotides align to TRBD1. J was trimmed by 7 bases and V by 6 bases; bases with no gene match: 10. CDR3 size: 15 residues. The CDR3 sequence: CASRPGTGGMREQYF. CDR3 nucleotides: TGTGCCAGCAGACCCGGGACAGGGGGCATGCGAGAGCAGTACTTC.

The sample holds many counts of this clone. V and J are TRBV27 and TRBJ1-5; TRBD1 is a possible D gene (5 bases). Trimming removed 3 bases from V and 4 bases from J, with 13 bases in between. CDR1 and CDR2 (germline): MNHEY, SMNVEV (reference sequence). The CDR3 has 15 residues. This CDR3 is CASSLSQGGNQPQHF. DNA of the CDR3: TGTGCCAGCAGTTTGAGTCAGGGAGGGAATCAGCCCCAGCATTTT.

By frequency in the sample, this clone is medium-sized. The chain uses TRBV5-1 and TRBJ1-1; a possible D gene is TRBD1 (5 bases). The germline V and J ends were trimmed by 5 bases and 4 bases, with 12 bases remaining between them. The CDR3 is 13 amino acids. Looked up from germline, CDR1 is SGHRS and CDR2 is YFSETQ. The CDR3 nucleotides are TGCGCCAGCAGTTCACGACAGAGCACTGAAGCTTTCTTT. Translating it yields CASSSRQSTEAFF. Complete variable domain (other parts from reference TRBV5-1 and TRBJ1-1): KAGVTQTPRYLIKTRGQQVTLSCSPISGHRSVSWYQQTPGQGLQFLFEYFSETQRNKGNFPGRFSGRQFSNSRSEMNVSTLELGDSALYLCASSSRQSTEAFFGQGTRLTVV.

In this sample, this clone is medium-sized (0.01 to 0.1%). The rearrangement joins TRBV11-2 to TRBJ2-1; D possibly corresponds to TRBD2 (6 bases). Trimming removed 5 bases from V and 9 bases from J, with 17 bases in between. Germline CDR1 is SGHAT and CDR2 is FQNNGV. The CDR3 loop spans 14 amino acids. The CDR3 sequence: CASSKGLAGREQFF. The CDR3 DNA follows: TGTGCCAGCAGCAAGGGACTGGCGGGGCGTGAGCAGTTCTTC.

Sample share makes this clone medium-sized. The rearrangement joins TRBV7-8 to TRBJ2-7, with 10 bases identical to TRBD2. Per germline, CDR1 SGHVS and CDR2 FQNEAQ. The ends lost 4 bases at V and 3 bases at J; junction bases unmatched: 0. This CDR3 comprises 13 residues. In DNA, the CDR3 is TGTGCCAGCAGCTGGACTAGCGGCTACGAGCAGTACTTC. Encoded protein: CASSWTSGYEQYF.

This clone was seen many times. The chain couples TRBV5-1 to TRBJ1-6, with no clear D. Germline V gene sequence: CDR1 SGHRS, CDR2 YFSETQ. Trimming removed 0 bases at V and 9 bases at J, with 13 bases between. This CDR3 region has 15 residues. As DNA, the CDR3 is TGCGCCAGCAGCTTGGATGGGCAGCGGAGTTCACCCCTCCACTTT. As protein: CASSLDGQRSSPLHF.

This clone was recorded many times. V and J are TRBV11-2 and TRBJ2-1; 7 bases line up with TRBD1. The CDR3 sequence is 16 residues long. V lost 5 bases and J lost 4; bases outside the gene matches: 11. CDR1 is SGHAT and CDR2 is FQNNGV in the germline V gene. The CDR3 reads CASSMGQILNYNEQFF. The CDR3 DNA sequence: TGTGCCAGCAGCATGGGACAGATACTAAATTACAATGAGCAGTTCTTC.

By sample fraction, this clone is medium-sized. V gene TRBV29-1 combines with J gene TRBJ2-4; TRBD1 matches 10 bases. This CDR3 has 14 residues. CDR1 and CDR2 from the germline V gene are SQVTM and ANQGSEA. V was pared by 7 bases and J by 0 bases, with 3 bases of the junction left unmatched. The CDR3, as DNA: TGCAGCGCCTGGGACAGGGGAGCCAAAAACATTCAGTACTTC. Translating gives CSAWDRGAKNIQYF.

Many counts were recorded for this clone. This rearrangement joins TRBV5-4 to TRBJ2-6, with D perhaps TRBD2 (5 bases). Germline CDR1 SGHNT, CDR2 YYREEE (reference sequence). The CDR3 sequence is 19 residues long. The V end lost 5 bases, the J end lost 0 bases, and 21 bases lay between the germline ends. The CDR3 spells CASRRSPATISSGANVLTF. CDR3 bases: TGTGCCAGCAGGAGGAGTCCAGCGACTATAAGCTCTGGGGCCAACGTCCTGACTTTC.